Listed here are 10 T cell receptor beta chains from one sample, sequenced in a study of beta chain features in type 1 diabetes. Expressed TCRB transcripts were sequenced, since all the RNA that had been isolated was reverse transcribed. Assay used: immunoSEQ multiplex PCR; TCRdb lists only in-frame clones, some missing. This table has around 250,000 clones, around a quarter appearing once. Sequencing input: central memory CD4+ T cells from blood. The source of these receptors is a man aged 25 to 45 in good health.

This clone was seen only a few times. The genes are TRBV6-5 and TRBJ2-3, with no clear D. This CDR3 is 11 amino acids long. The germline CDR1 and CDR2 sequences are MNHEY and SVGAGI. Trimming took off 5 bases at V and 6 bases at J, with 6 bases between the two ends. In DNA, the CDR3 is TGTGCCAGCAGTGCTCGTGATACGCAGTATTTT. Its protein is CASSARDTQYF.

This clone was found a few times. The chain employs TRBV18 and TRBJ1-1; D not resolved. V lost 5 bases and J lost 4, with 8 bases in between. Germline values: CDR1 KGHSH, CDR2 LQKENI. CDR3 length equals 12 residues. The CDR3 protein is CASSGEITEAFF. The DNA of the CDR3 is TGTGCCAGCTCAGGAGAGATCACTGAAGCTTTCTTT.

This clone was seen a few times. The V and J genes are TRBV11-2 and TRBJ2-6; D uncertain. Germline CDR1 reads SGHAT; CDR2 reads FQNNGV. Trimming stripped 1 base from V and 4 bases from J, with 8 bases between. This CDR3 contains 15 residues. The CDR3 sequence is CASSLGAPGANVLTF. The CDR3 DNA is TGTGCCAGCAGCTTAGGTGCGCCAGGGGCCAACGTCCTGACTTTC. Looking up the rest from reference TRBV11-2 and TRBJ2-6 gives the full variable domain: EAGVAQSPRYKIIEKRQSVAFWCNPISGHATLYWYQQILGQGPKLLIQFQNNGVVDDSQLPKDRFSAERLKGVDSTLKIQPAKLEDSAVYLCASSLGAPGANVLTFGAGSRLTVL.

The V gene is TRBV2, the J gene TRBJ2-1; TRBD2 aligns across 10 bases. With V trimmed by 2 bases and J by 6 bases, 1 base remained unmatched. The CDR3 contains 14 residues. Germline CDR1 is SNHLY and CDR2 is FYNNEI. CDR3 in DNA: TGTGCCAGCAGTGAACTAGCGGGAGTCAATGAGCAGTTCTTC. This encodes CASSELAGVNEQFF.

This chain links TRBV7-9 with TRBJ1-1; 10 bases are shared with TRBD1. This CDR3 has 15 residues. CDR1 SEHNR and CDR2 FQNEAQ come from the germline V gene (reference sequence). With V trimmed by 3 bases and J by 6 bases, 7 bases remained unmatched. The CDR3 sequence is CASSLRDRGGAEAFF. Written as DNA, the CDR3 is TGTGCCAGCAGCTTGCGGGACAGGGGAGGTGCTGAAGCTTTCTTT.

The V call is TRBV28, the J call TRBJ2-7; TRBD2 matches at 11 bases. This CDR3 has 19 amino acids. V was pared by 5 bases and J by 0 bases, with 15 bases of the junction left unmatched. Germline lookup yields CDR1 MDHEN and CDR2 SYDVKM. The CDR3 nucleotides read TGTGCCAGCAGTGGAGCAGCCGGGACTAGCGGTGAGATCTCCTACGAGCAGTACTTC. Translation gives CASSGAAGTSGEISYEQYF.

This chain links TRBV30 with TRBJ1-2; D is uncertain. V lost 0 bases and J lost 3, with 11 bases in between. Germline V gene lookup returns CDR1 GTSNPN and CDR2 SVGIG (reference sequence). The CDR3 is 14 residues long. The CDR3, as DNA: TGTGCCTGGAGTGTACCCCTACGAGACTATGGCTACACCTTC. This translates into CAWSVPLRDYGYTF.

The genes are TRBV29-1 and TRBJ2-7; perhaps TRBD1 as D (6 bases). CDR1 and CDR2 from the germline V gene are SQVTM and ANQGSEA. Trimming left V 7 bases short and J 0 bases short, with 25 bases between. The CDR3 loop spans 17 amino acids. CDR3 bases: TGCAGCGCTGTTTGGACAGCCGGGACGACTCCCTCCTACGAGCAGTACTTC. It encodes CSAVWTAGTTPSYEQYF.

This sequence joins TRBV5-6 and TRBJ2-1; TRBD2 matches at 11 bases. This CDR3 region has 18 residues. Unmatched junction bases numbered 13, after V lost 4 bases and J lost 4 bases. The germline V gene encodes CDR1 SGHDT and CDR2 YYEEEE. The CDR3: CASSPLAGGPQGYNEQFF. In nucleotides, the CDR3 is TGTGCCAGCAGCCCGCTAGCGGGGGGCCCACAGGGGTACAATGAGCAGTTCTTC. The full variable domain, rest sourced from reference TRBV5-6 and TRBJ2-1, is DAGVTQSPTHLIKTRGQQVTLRCSPKSGHDTVSWYQQALGQGPQFIFQYYEEEERQRGNFPDRFSGHQFPNYSSELNVNALLLGDSALYLCASSPLAGGPQGYNEQFFGPGTRLTVL.

The genes are TRBV28 and TRBJ2-1; the D gene is possibly TRBD2 (6 bases). CDR1 is MDHEN, CDR2 SYDVKM, per germline. The germline V and J ends were trimmed by 8 bases and 7 bases, with 12 bases remaining between them. The CDR3 is 12 residues long. The CDR3 DNA reads as TGTGCCAGCGCGGGGAATAAGAATGAGCAGTTCTTC. Translation: CASAGNKNEQFF.